This T cell receptor beta chain was identified in a study of blood T cell repertoires in COVID-19. This table comes from immunoSEQ multiplex PCR, and its TCRdb copy is limited to in-frame clones, with some not included. The sample records about 34,000 clones, roughly 80% being singletons. CDR1 SGHKS and CDR2 YYEKEE come from the germline V gene (reference sequence). V lost 0 bases to trimming and J lost 7 bases, with 9 bases between them. This CDR3 region has 13 residues. Input material: peripheral blood. This TCR was sampled from a human donor in a cohort sampled during active COVID-19. The chain links TRBV5-5 to TRBJ2-3, with D uncertain. The CDR3 DNA sequence: TGTGCCAGCAGCTTGGGGCCCCTCCATACGCAGTATTTT. Translation gives CASSLGPLHTQYF.